One sample yielded the 18 T cell receptor beta chains listed below, sequenced in a study of response to subunit inactivated influenza vaccine. TCRdb independently ran MiXCR on the RT-PCR reads; one entry per CDR3 protein. The sample shows some 190,000 distinct CDR3 sequences, about an eighth of them seen only once. The source material was CD8+ T cells sorted from PBMCs, sampled 5 days after vaccination. The origin of the receptors is a man aged 50 or older who received an inactivated influenza vaccine.

This clonotype turned up a few times. J is TRBJ2-5 and V is TRBV25-1; no firm D call. CDR1 MGHDK and CDR2 SYGVNS come from the germline V gene. CDR3 length: 13 residues. Trimming removed 6 bases from V and 3 bases from J, with 11 bases in between. The CDR3 coding sequence is TGTGCCAGCAGCCATGCAGCCGAAGAGACCCAGTACTTC. It yields the protein CASSHAAEETQYF.

This clonotype was seen more than once but under ten times. This rearrangement joins TRBV20-1 to TRBJ2-7; possibly TRBD2 for D (5 bases). Looked up from germline, CDR1 is DFQATT and CDR2 is SNEGSKA (reference sequence). The ends were cut back, 3 bases at V and 3 bases at J, with 6 bases in the middle. CDR3 length: 11 residues. The CDR3 is CSASTSYEQYF. For the CDR3, the DNA is TGCAGTGCTAGTACTAGCTACGAGCAGTACTTC.

The chain has TRBV7-6 and TRBJ2-5; D might be TRBD2 (7 bases). The V end was cut by 2 bases, the J end by 5 bases, with 15 bases between. Germline CDR1 is SGHVS and CDR2 is FNYEAQ. CDR3 size: 15 residues. CDR3 in amino acids: CASSLYTGGRETQYF. In DNA, the CDR3 is TGTGCCAGCAGCTTATACACGGGGGGCCGGGAGACCCAGTACTTC. Supplemented by reference TRBV7-6 and TRBJ2-5, the full variable domain reads GAGVSQSPRYKVTKRGQDVALRCDPISGHVSLYWYRQALGQGPEFLTYFNYEAQQDKSGLPNDRFSAERPEGSISTLTIQRTEQRDSAMYRCASSLYTGGRETQYFGPGTRLLVL.

This clonotype appeared many times. The J gene is TRBJ2-1, the V gene TRBV12-3 or TRBV12-4; D not certain. There are 14 residues in the CDR3. The V end lost 2 bases, the J end lost 4 bases, and 9 bases lay between the germline ends. CDR3 nucleotides: TGTGCCAGCAGTTTAAGTGTGGGGTACAATGAGCAGTTCTTC. This encodes CASSLSVGYNEQFF.

The V gene is TRBV29-1, the J gene TRBJ2-1, with 13 bases lining up with TRBD2. The CDR3 is 13 residues long. The J segment lost 8 bases and the V segment lost 4 bases, leaving 2 bases of the junction unmatched. CDR1 is SQVTM and CDR2 is ANQGSEA in the germline V gene. CDR3 loop: CSVGTSGSHEQFF. CDR3 DNA: TGCAGCGTTGGGACTAGCGGGAGCCATGAGCAGTTCTTC.

The chain recombines TRBV4-3 with TRBJ2-2; TRBD1 is a possible D gene (5 bases). This CDR3 has 17 residues. Germline CDR1 reads LGHNA; CDR2 reads YSLEER. The V gene lost 0 bases and the J gene lost 0 bases, with 11 bases spanning the gap. CDR3 region: CASSQDSGLANTGELFF. The DNA for the CDR3 is TGCGCCAGCAGCCAAGATTCAGGGCTAGCGAACACCGGGGAGCTGTTTTTT.

This clonotype showed up many times. This sequence joins TRBV5-1 and TRBJ1-5, with 7 bases aligning to TRBD1. Germline values: CDR1 SGHRS, CDR2 YFSETQ. This CDR3 has 15 amino acids. With 3 bases clipped from V and 6 bases from J, the junction kept 9 bases outside the gene matches. The CDR3 bases are TGCGCCAGCAGCTGGGGGACAGCCCTCGGTCAGCCCCAGCATTTT. Amino acids: CASSWGTALGQPQHF.

This sequence joins TRBV5-1 and TRBJ2-5; no clear D. The CDR3 totals 16 residues. Trimming removed 0 bases from V and 2 bases from J, with 14 bases in between. From germline, CDR1 is SGHRS and CDR2 YFSETQ. DNA of the CDR3: TGCGCCAGCAGCTTGGTGGGCTACCTTAAACAAGAGACCCAGTACTTC. It encodes CASSLVGYLKQETQYF.

V is TRBV18 and J is TRBJ2-1; 7 bases are a match to TRBD2. Per the germline V gene, CDR1 is KGHSH and CDR2 is LQKENI. Germline trimming cut 1 base from V and 2 bases from J; bases unmatched to any gene: 5. The CDR3 covers 16 residues. This CDR3 is CASSPLGGGPYNEQFF. CDR3 sequence (DNA): TGTGCCAGCTCACCACTCGGCGGGGGACCCTACAATGAGCAGTTCTTC.

This clonotype was found a few times. The chain has TRBV12-3 or TRBV12-4 and TRBJ2-3, with D perhaps matching TRBD2 (5 bases). With 3 bases removed from V and 5 bases from J, the gap between germline ends came to 6 bases. The CDR3 has 12 residues. CDR3 nucleotides: TGTGCCAGCAGTTTGGAGGAAGATACGCAGTATTTT. It encodes CASSLEEDTQYF.

This clonotype was observed at least ten times. V is TRBV29-1 and J is TRBJ1-4; possibly TRBD1 for D (6 bases). The germline V gene encodes CDR1 SQVTM and CDR2 ANQGSEA. With 6 bases removed from V and 1 base from J, the gap between germline ends came to 9 bases. This CDR3 spans 13 amino acids. CDR3 in amino acids: CSVQQGTNEKLFF. The CDR3 nucleotides are TGCAGCGTCCAACAGGGAACTAATGAAAAACTGTTTTTT.

The rearrangement joins TRBV30 to TRBJ1-4, with D perhaps matching TRBD1 (6 bases). V was trimmed by 0 bases and J by 7 bases, leaving 12 bases between them. Germline values: CDR1 GTSNPN, CDR2 SVGIG (reference sequence). CDR3 length: 14 amino acids. CDR3 bases: TGTGCCTGGAGTGTAGCAGGGGTTGGTGAAAAACTGTTTTTT. This encodes CAWSVAGVGEKLFF.

The chain uses TRBV12-3 or TRBV12-4 and TRBJ2-3, with D possibly TRBD2 on 6 matching bases. The CDR3 is 16 amino acids. V dropped 5 bases and J dropped 1 base, with 16 bases sitting between them. CDR3 DNA: TGTGCCAGCAGTGCCTTAGAGGCTAGCGGCACAGATACGCAGTATTTT. Translating gives CASSALEASGTDTQYF.

Only a few counts were recorded for this clonotype. The DNA of the CDR3 is TGTGCCAGCAGTTTAGATGGGGTGGGTCAGCCCCAGCATTTT. Its translation is CASSLDGVGQPQHF. The genes are TRBV12-3 or TRBV12-4 and TRBJ1-5, with no clear D. This CDR3 has 14 residues. V gave up 1 base and J gave up 6 bases, with 10 bases separating them.

This clonotype was seen only a few times. The CDR3 nucleotides read TGCAGCGTTGGAGGGGGGGCTGTTGAAAAACTGTTTTTT. Translating it yields CSVGGGAVEKLFF. The chain couples TRBV29-1 to TRBJ1-4, with D tentatively TRBD1 (6 bases). Germline V lookup: CDR1 SQVTM, CDR2 ANQGSEA. There are 13 residues in the CDR3. Trimming left V 4 bases short and J 7 bases short, with 13 bases between.

The chain carries TRBV4-1 and TRBJ2-1; possibly TRBD1 for D (5 bases). Trimming left V 4 bases short and J 0 bases short, with 10 bases between. CDR3 length: 15 residues. Germline loops: CDR1 MGHRA, CDR2 YSYEKL. For the CDR3, the DNA is TGCGCCAGCAGCCCGACAGCCCCCTCCTACAATGAGCAGTTCTTC. It specifies CASSPTAPSYNEQFF.

This chain joins TRBV7-9 and TRBJ2-1; possible D gene TRBD2, 6 bases. Trimming stripped 5 bases from V and 7 bases from J, with 12 bases between. Germline CDR1 reads SEHNR; CDR2 reads FQNEAQ (reference sequence). CDR3 length: 13 amino acids. Here the CDR3 DNA reads TGTGCCAGCAGCCCGAGGGACTCGAATGAGCAGTTCTTC. It specifies CASSPRDSNEQFF.

This clonotype has just a few counts. The chain carries TRBV28 and TRBJ2-6; no reliable D call. V shed 5 bases and J shed 1 base, with 9 bases lying between them. The CDR3 contains 15 residues. Germline V lookup: CDR1 MDHEN, CDR2 SYDVKM. CDR3 DNA sequence: TGTGCCAGCAGTGCCGATAGGTCTGGGGCCAACGTCCTGACTTTC. Protein sequence: CASSADRSGANVLTF.